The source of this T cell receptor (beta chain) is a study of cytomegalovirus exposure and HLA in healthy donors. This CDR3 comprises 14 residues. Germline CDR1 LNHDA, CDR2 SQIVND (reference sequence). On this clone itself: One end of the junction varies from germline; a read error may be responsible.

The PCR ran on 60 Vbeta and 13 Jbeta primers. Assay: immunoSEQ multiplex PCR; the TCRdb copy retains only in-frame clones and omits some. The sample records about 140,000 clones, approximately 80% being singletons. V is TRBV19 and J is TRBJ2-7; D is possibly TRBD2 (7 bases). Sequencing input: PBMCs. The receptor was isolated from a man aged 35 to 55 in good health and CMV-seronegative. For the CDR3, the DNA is TGTGCCAGTAGTATTCCGGGGGGCGGCTACGATCAGTACTTC. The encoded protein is CASSIPGGGYDQYF.